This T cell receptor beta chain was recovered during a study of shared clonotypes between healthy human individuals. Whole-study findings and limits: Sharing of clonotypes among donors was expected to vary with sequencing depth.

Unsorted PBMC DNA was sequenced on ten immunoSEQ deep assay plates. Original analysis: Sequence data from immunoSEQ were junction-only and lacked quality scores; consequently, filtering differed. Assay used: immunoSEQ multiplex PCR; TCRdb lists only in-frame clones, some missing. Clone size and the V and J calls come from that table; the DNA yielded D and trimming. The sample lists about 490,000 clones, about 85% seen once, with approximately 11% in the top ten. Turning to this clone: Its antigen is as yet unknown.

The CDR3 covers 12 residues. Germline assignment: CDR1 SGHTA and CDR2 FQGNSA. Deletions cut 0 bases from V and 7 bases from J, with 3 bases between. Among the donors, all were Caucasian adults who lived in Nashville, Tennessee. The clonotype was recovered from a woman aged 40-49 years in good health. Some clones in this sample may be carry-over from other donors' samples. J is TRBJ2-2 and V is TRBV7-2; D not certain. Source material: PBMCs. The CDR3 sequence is CASSLAFGELFF. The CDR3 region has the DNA TGTGCCAGCAGCTTAGCTTTCGGGGAGCTGTTTTTT.